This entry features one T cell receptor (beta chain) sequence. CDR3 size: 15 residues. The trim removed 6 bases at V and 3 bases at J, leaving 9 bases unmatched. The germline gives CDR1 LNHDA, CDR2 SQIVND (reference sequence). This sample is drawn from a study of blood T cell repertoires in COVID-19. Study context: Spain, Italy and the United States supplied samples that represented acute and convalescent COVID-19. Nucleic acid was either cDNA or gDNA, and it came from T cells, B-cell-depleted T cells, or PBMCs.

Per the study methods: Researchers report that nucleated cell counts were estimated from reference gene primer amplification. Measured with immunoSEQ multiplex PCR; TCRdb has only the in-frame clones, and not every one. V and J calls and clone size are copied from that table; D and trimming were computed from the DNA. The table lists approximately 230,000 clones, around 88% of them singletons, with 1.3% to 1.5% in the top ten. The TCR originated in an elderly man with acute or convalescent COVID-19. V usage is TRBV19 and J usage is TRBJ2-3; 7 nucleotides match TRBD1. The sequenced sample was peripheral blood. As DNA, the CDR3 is TGTGCCAGTAGACCGGGACAGCGTGTTACAGATACGCAGTATTTT. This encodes CASRPGQRVTDTQYF.